This T cell receptor beta chain comes out of a study of regulatory T cells in long-lasting Graves disease. The sample's time point: newly diagnosed GD, antithyroid drugs for less than 3 months. The authors made the TCR library using RNA they extracted from PBMCs. CDR3 length: 13 amino acids. In germline, CDR1 is KGHSH, CDR2 LQKENI. Deletions cut 6 bases from V and 5 bases from J, with 13 bases between. This clonotype was seen many times. Libraries of TCR beta came from iRepertoire HTBI primers plus Arm-PCR of CDR3 regions. TCRdb re-called the multiplex PCR reads with MiXCR, one entry per CDR3 protein. The profile shows about 540,000 distinct CDR3 sequences, roughly 13% of them singletons. The same sample was also used in a study of T cells in Graves' hyperthyroidism and ophthalmopathy. That source reports: The HTBI primer set was used in a first-round RT-PCR of the TCR CDR3. Clonotypes that were expanded in thyroid above 0.001 mostly appeared in blood too.

Sequencing was performed on peripheral blood mononuclear cells (PBMCs), taken at new diagnosis, from a patient treated with antithyroid drugs. This clonotype was sampled from a man aged 25 to 40 with Graves disease. The rearrangement joins TRBV18 to TRBJ1-1, with a possible D match to TRBD1 (6 bases). The CDR3 nucleotides read TGTGCCAGCTCCCCCCGGGGGCGTACTGAAGCTTTCTTT. It encodes CASSPRGRTEAFF.